Detailed here is one T cell receptor beta chain. The target antigen is unknown. V lost 1 base to trimming and J lost 9 bases, with 13 bases between them. Looked up from germline, CDR1 is SGHVS and CDR2 is FQNEAQ. CDR3 size: 13 residues. This record belongs to a study of T cell repertoires in cytomegalovirus infection. TCRdb processed the reads anew with MiXCR; each CDR3 protein has one entry. Among a few hundred thousand distinct CDR3 sequences, about 39% were seen once, and the ten largest hold 48%. This chain joins TRBV7-8 and TRBJ2-7; D is uncertain. Sample: cultured PBMCs, taken from culture after CMV antigen stimulation. The sequence derives from a human donor in good health (CMV status not recorded). Some clones in this sample may be carry-over from other donors' samples. The CDR3 reads CASSLVVLDGQYF. CDR3 DNA sequence: TGTGCCAGCAGCTTAGTTGTTTTGGACGGGCAGTACTTC.